This T cell receptor (beta chain) appears in the sequencing data of a study of blood T cell repertoires in COVID-19. On the study more broadly: Sources were T cells, B-cell-depleted T cells, or PBMCs; the material itself was cDNA or gDNA.

Living in about two dozen US areas, the participants were between roughly 18 and 95 years of age. The authors' processing: Amplifying reference gene primers gave estimates of nucleated cell counts. Repertoires were generated with immunoSEQ multiplex PCR, while TCRdb's copy carries only in-frame clones and drops some. From that table come the V and J calls and clone size; the DNA was used to work out D and trimming. Of approximately 150,000 clones in the sample, over 70% were seen once. Trimming took 0 bases from V and 4 from J, leaving 10 bases between them. Germline V CDR1 and CDR2: LNHDA, SQIVND (reference sequence). CDR3 length equals 15 residues.

This TCR was sampled from a woman aged 40-49 years with acute COVID-19. The chain links TRBV19 to TRBJ2-1, with D perhaps matching TRBD2 (5 bases). The specimen sequenced was PBMCs or T cells enriched from blood (not recorded which). The DNA for the CDR3 is TGTGCCAGTAGTATAGAACCAGCGGCATACAATGAGCAGTTCTTC. Encoded protein: CASSIEPAAYNEQFF.